This TCR beta chain emerged from a study of OX40 agonist ivuxolimab in advanced cancers. Study-level information: Patients got intravenous ivuxolimab at 0.01 to 10 mg/kg every 2 weeks. Broader study findings: Expansion of clones was among the lowest in partial responders at 0.1-3.0 mg/kg.

Note on this clone: Its antigen is as yet unknown.

Per the germline V gene, CDR1 is GTSNPN and CDR2 is SVGIG (reference sequence). V gave up 4 bases and J gave up 6 bases; unmatched junction bases: 15. The CDR3 extends over 17 amino acids. The repertoire was sequenced with immunoSEQ multiplex PCR; TCRdb's copy has only in-frame clones and lacks some. The sample consists of about 27,000 clones, over 75% of them appearing once. The sample was CD4+ or CD8+ T cells sorted from blood, taken in a trial of the OX40 agonist ivuxolimab. The TCR was taken from an adult with an advanced solid tumor such as melanoma, head and neck, liver or kidney cancer. V and J are TRBV30 and TRBJ1-6; TRBD1 agrees at 7 bases. CDR3 nucleotide sequence: TGTGCCTGGAAACAAAACCCCGGGACAGTCCTTAATTCACCCCTCCACTTT. Amino acid sequence: CAWKQNPGTVLNSPLHF.